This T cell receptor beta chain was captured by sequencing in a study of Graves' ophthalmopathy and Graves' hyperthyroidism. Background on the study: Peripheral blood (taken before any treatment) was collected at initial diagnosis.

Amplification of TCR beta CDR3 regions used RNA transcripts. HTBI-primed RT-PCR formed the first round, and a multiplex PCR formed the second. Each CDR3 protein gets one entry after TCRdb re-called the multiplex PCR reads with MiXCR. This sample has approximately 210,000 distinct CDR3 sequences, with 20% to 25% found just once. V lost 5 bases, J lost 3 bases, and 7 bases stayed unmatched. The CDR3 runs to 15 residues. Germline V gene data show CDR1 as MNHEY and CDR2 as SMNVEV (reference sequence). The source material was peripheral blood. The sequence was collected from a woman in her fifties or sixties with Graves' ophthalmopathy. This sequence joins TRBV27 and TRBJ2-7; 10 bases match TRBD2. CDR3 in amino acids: CASSPLAGERYEQYF. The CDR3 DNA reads TGTGCCAGCAGTCCCCTAGCGGGAGAACGCTACGAGCAGTACTTC.